The 9 T cell receptor beta chains listed next were all sequenced from one sample in a study of blood T cell repertoires in COVID-19. Profiled with immunoSEQ multiplex PCR; TCRdb holds only in-frame clones, not every one. In the table there are 85,000 to 130,000 clones, about 70% of which are singletons. Sample: peripheral blood. The origin of the receptors is a human donor with acute or convalescent COVID-19. The donor label of this sample is uncertain.

This rearrangement joins TRBV2 to TRBJ1-2; 9 bases map to TRBD1. Germline trimming cut 5 bases from V and 4 bases from J; bases unmatched to any gene: 5. The germline V gene encodes CDR1 SNHLY and CDR2 FYNNEI. The CDR3 sequence is 14 residues long. This CDR3 reads CASSPGQGGYGYTF. The CDR3 DNA reads as TGTGCCAGCAGTCCGGGACAGGGAGGCTATGGCTACACCTTC.

CDR3 DNA sequence: TGCGCCAGCAGTCAATCTGGGTCGAGGCGATTTGGCTCTGGGGCCAACGTCCTGACTTTC. Its translation: CASSQSGSRRFGSGANVLTF. This chain connects TRBV23-1 to TRBJ2-6; D call uncertain. TRBV23-1 is annotated as an ORF whose role is uncertain. Trimming stripped 0 bases from V and 0 bases from J, with 18 bases between. There are 20 residues in the CDR3.

This clone was seen repeatedly, ten times or more. This chain joins TRBV18 and TRBJ2-6; 8 bases are a match to TRBD1. The CDR3 runs 16 residues. In germline, CDR1 is KGHSH, CDR2 LQKENI. After removal of 5 bases from V and 0 bases from J, the junction contained 3 bases not matched to a gene. The CDR3 DNA reads as TGTGCCAGCTCAACGGGACAGGCCTCTGGGGCCAACGTCCTGACTTTC. Its protein is CASSTGQASGANVLTF.

The chain couples TRBV6-2 or TRBV6-3 to TRBJ2-7, with a tentative D call TRBD1 (6 bases). Germline V CDR1 and CDR2: MNHEY, SVGEGT. This CDR3 comprises 15 residues. The V and J ends lost 6 bases and 2 bases respectively, with 17 bases between them. Written as DNA, the CDR3 is TGTGCCAGCAGCCAGGGGCGAGCTGGGCCCTACGAGCAGTACGTC. Residues: CASSQGRAGPYEQYV.

The chain combines TRBV10-3 with TRBJ2-7, with 8 positions matching TRBD2. The CDR3 runs 16 residues. Germline values: CDR1 ENHRY, CDR2 SYGVKD. Germline trimming cut 2 bases from V and 3 bases from J; bases unmatched to any gene: 9. The CDR3 reads CAISEGLLRGDYEQYF. The DNA for the CDR3 is TGTGCCATCAGTGAGGGGCTATTGCGGGGGGACTACGAGCAGTACTTC.

CDR3 amino acids: CASTPLDISSGNTIYF. The CDR3 DNA is TGTGCCAGTACCCCTTTGGACATATCCTCTGGAAACACCATATATTTT. This chain uses TRBV19 with TRBJ1-3; a weak D match, TRBD1 (5 bases). Trimming shortened V by 7 bases and J by 0 bases, and 16 bases separated the two germline ends. CDR1 and CDR2 (germline): LNHDA, SQIVND (reference sequence). The CDR3 loop spans 16 amino acids.

This chain links TRBV30 with TRBJ2-7; perhaps TRBD1 as D (5 bases). With 6 bases removed from V and 1 base from J, the gap between germline ends came to 13 bases. CDR1 GTSNPN and CDR2 SVGIG come from the germline V gene (reference sequence). The CDR3 is 13 residues long. The CDR3 here is CACRRQGSYEQYV. The CDR3 nucleotides are TGTGCCTGCCGCCGCCAGGGTTCCTACGAGCAGTACGTC.

The V and J genes are TRBV7-9 and TRBJ1-4; a weak D match, TRBD1 (6 bases). The length of the CDR3 is 15 residues. Germline V gene lookup returns CDR1 SEHNR and CDR2 FQNEAQ (reference sequence). V lost 1 base, J lost 8 bases, and 14 bases lay in between. As DNA, the CDR3 is TGTGCCAGCAGCTTAGGGGACACCCTAGGAGAAAAACTGTTTTTT. This translates into CASSLGDTLGEKLFF.

V and J are TRBV30 and TRBJ1-6; D not certain. This CDR3 spans 14 amino acids. CDR1 and CDR2 from the germline V gene are GTSNPN and SVGIG (reference sequence). Between the trimmed V and J ends, which lost 1 base and 7 bases, there was a span of 11 bases. This CDR3 is CAWSARGGNSPLHF. DNA of the CDR3: TGTGCCTGGAGTGCTCGGGGAGGGAATTCACCCCTCCACTTT.